This is a list of T cell receptor beta chains from one sample in a study. TCRdb called the 5' RACE reads again in MiXCR, with one record for every CDR3 protein. The sample holds fewer than 60,000 distinct CDR3 sequences; around 26% are singletons and the top ten take approximately 2.3%. The sequenced sample was naive CD4+ T cells sorted from blood. Receptor source: a female donor with breast cancer. The CDR3 runs from the conserved cysteine through the conserved F or W. D genes are given only for firm matches. Clone size is not always given. Where it is, it says once, few, many or a class for expanded clones.

>TRBV5-1|TRBJ2-4|few|TRBD2|22
CASSSGTGTSGGAGLAKNIQYF
TGCGCCAGCAGCTCCGGGACCGGGACTAGCGGGGGGGCCGGACTAGCCAAAAACATTCAGTACTTC
>TRBV4-1|TRBJ1-1|NA|NA|14
CASSQGDLNTEAFF
TGCGCCAGCAGCCAAGGGGACCTGAACACTGAAGCTTTCTTT
>TRBV4-1|TRBJ2-5|many|NA|15
CASSQDYRFEKTQYF
TGCGCCAGCAGCCAAGATTACAGATTCGAGAAGACCCAGTACTTC
>TRBV7-2|TRBJ2-1|many|NA|13
CASSLYLNEEQFF
TGTGCCAGCAGCCTATACTTAAACGAAGAGCAGTTCTTC
>TRBV7-9|TRBJ2-5|NA|TRBD2|15
CASSAQGLVIETQYF
TGTGCCAGCAGCGCCCAGGGACTAGTAATAGAGACCCAGTACTTC
>TRBV7-9|TRBJ2-2|NA|TRBD2|16
CASTPGTSGNTGELFF
TGTGCCAGCACCCCTGGGACTAGCGGGAACACCGGGGAGCTGTTTTTT
>TRBV7-6|TRBJ1-6|many|NA|14
CASSSDPYNSPLHF
TGTGCCAGCAGCTCGGACCCATATAATTCACCCCTCCACTTT
>TRBV4-1|TRBJ1-4|NA|TRBD1|13
CASSQTGGEKLFF
TGCGCCAGCAGCCAAACAGGGGGGGAAAAACTGTTTTTT
>TRBV4-2|TRBJ2-6|few|NA|18
CASSHRQAPHSGANVLTF
TGTGCCAGCAGCCACCGACAGGCGCCGCACTCTGGGGCCAACGTCCTGACTTTC
>TRBV5-5|TRBJ2-5|few|NA|15
CASTRGTRRQETQYF
TGTGCCAGCACCCGCGGGACACGACGCCAAGAGACCCAGTACTTC
>TRBV4-3|TRBJ2-2|NA|NA|14
CASSQDQNTGELFF
TGCGCCAGCAGCCAAGACCAGAACACCGGGGAGCTGTTTTTT
>TRBV6-1|TRBJ1-5|NA|NA|15
CASTPRGARNQPQHF
TGTGCCAGCACTCCGCGGGGGGCGAGAAATCAGCCCCAGCATTTT
>TRBV20-1|TRBJ1-1|few|TRBD1|13
CSVGRGFNTEAFF
TGCAGTGTGGGCAGGGGGTTTAACACTGAAGCTTTCTTT
>TRBV10-3|TRBJ2-5|few|NA|14
CAIRMMTTQETQYF
TGTGCCATCAGGATGATGACCACCCAAGAGACCCAGTACTTC
>TRBV11-2|TRBJ2-1|NA|NA|14
CASTPITGPNEQFF
TGTGCCAGCACCCCCATCACCGGGCCCAATGAGCAGTTCTTC
>TRBV7-9|TRBJ1-2|many|NA|13
CASSDRTEDGYTF
TGTGCCAGCAGCGATAGGACAGAGGATGGCTACACCTTC
>TRBV12-3/TRBV12-4|TRBJ1-5|medium-sized|NA|11
CASSLSQPQHF
TGTGCCAGCAGTTTAAGTCAGCCCCAGCATTTT
>TRBV12-3/TRBV12-4|TRBJ2-7|NA|NA|13
CASRRSQNYEQYF
TGTGCCAGCAGGAGGAGCCAAAACTACGAGCAGTACTTC
>TRBV28|TRBJ2-7|NA|TRBD1|13
CASRRGQGLEQYF
TGTGCCAGCAGGAGAGGACAGGGGCTCGAGCAGTACTTC
>TRBV15|TRBJ2-1|NA|NA|14
CATSTKKQGHEQFF
TGTGCCACCAGCACCAAAAAACAGGGCCATGAGCAGTTCTTC
>TRBV5-4|TRBJ2-2|once|NA|18
CASRKSWGGSLNTGELFF
TGTGCCAGCAGGAAATCTTGGGGGGGCTCCCTAAACACCGGGGAGCTGTTTTTT
>TRBV20-1|TRBJ1-2|NA|NA|14
CSPRGGGVNYGYNF
TGCAGTCCCCGCGGGGGAGGGGTAAACTATGGCTACAACTTC
>TRBV6-2/TRBV6-3|TRBJ1-2|many|NA|17
CASSYWTPGVEGYGYTF
TGTGCCAGCAGTTACTGGACGCCAGGAGTCGAGGGATATGGCTACACCTTC
>TRBV5-1|TRBJ2-1|medium-sized|NA|16
CASSLVPSVSNNEQFF
TGCGCCAGCAGCTTGGTCCCTAGTGTGAGCAACAATGAGCAGTTCTTC
>TRBV20-1|TRBJ1-6|few|TRBD1|16
CSARRTGVSYNSPLHF
TGCAGTGCTCGGCGGACAGGGGTCTCCTATAATTCACCCCTCCACTTT
>TRBV6-1|TRBJ2-7|NA|TRBD1|14
CASSGWDRPYEQYF
TGTGCCAGCAGTGGATGGGACAGACCCTACGAGCAGTACTTC
>TRBV27|TRBJ2-1|few|NA|15
CASSPEEGVGNEQFF
TGTGCCAGCAGCCCCGAAGAAGGGGTAGGCAATGAGCAGTTCTTC
>TRBV5-1|TRBJ1-6|NA|NA|14
CASSFDRINSPLHF
TGCGCCAGCAGCTTTGACAGGATAAATTCACCCCTCCACTTT
>TRBV12-3/TRBV12-4|TRBJ1-1|few|NA|13
CAGSLVVSTEAFF
TGTGCCGGCAGTTTAGTAGTCAGCACTGAAGCTTTCTTT
>TRBV12-3/TRBV12-4|TRBJ2-1|NA|NA|13
CASSYGPGNEQFF
TGTGCCAGCAGCTACGGACCCGGGAATGAGCAGTTCTTC
>TRBV20-1|TRBJ1-2|medium-sized|NA|12
CSAPEDDYGYTF
TGCAGTGCCCCAGAGGATGACTATGGCTACACCTTC
>TRBV20-1|TRBJ2-7|NA|TRBD2|16
CSASQTSGQGLYEQYF
TGCAGTGCTAGCCAAACTAGCGGACAAGGGCTCTACGAGCAGTACTTC
>TRBV15|TRBJ1-4|NA|NA|15
CATSRDPGGNEKLFF
TGTGCCACCAGCAGAGATCCGGGTGGGAATGAAAAACTGTTTTTT
>TRBV5-4|TRBJ1-4|NA|NA|14
CASSLGQNNEKLFF
TGTGCCAGCAGCTTGGGACAGAATAATGAAAAACTGTTTTTT
>TRBV12-3/TRBV12-4|TRBJ1-1|many|NA|13
CASTQFGRAEAFF
TGTGCCAGCACCCAATTCGGGAGGGCTGAAGCTTTCTTT
>TRBV19|TRBJ2-2|NA|NA|13
CASTQNDGRELFF
TGTGCCAGTACCCAGAACGATGGCCGGGAGCTGTTTTTT
>TRBV21-1|TRBJ2-4|NA|NA|19
CASSKERKRGRGSKNIQYF
TGTGCCAGCAGCAAAGAACGTAAGAGAGGGAGAGGATCCAAAAACATTCAGTACTTC
>TRBV27|TRBJ2-7|once|NA|13
CASSLYPSYEQYF
TGTGCCAGCAGTCTGTATCCCTCCTACGAGCAGTACTTC
>TRBV2|TRBJ1-1|few|TRBD1|12
CASGTASTEAFF
TGTGCCAGCGGGACAGCGTCGACTGAAGCTTTCTTT
>TRBV12-3/TRBV12-4|TRBJ1-1|NA|NA|15
CASSLEAGVGTEAFF
TGTGCCAGCAGTTTAGAGGCGGGGGTAGGCACTGAAGCTTTCTTT
>TRBV2|TRBJ2-5|many|NA|14
CASSERRGPETQYF
TGTGCCAGCAGTGAAAGGAGGGGCCCAGAGACCCAGTACTTC
>TRBV7-2|TRBJ2-3|many|TRBD1|12
CASSTGGGTQYF
TGTGCCAGCAGCACAGGGGGAGGCACGCAGTATTTT